Here is one TCR beta chain with its context. Antigen specificity is unknown. For the second PCR, which ran for about 6 to 12 cycles, a sample-barcoded 5' primer and a J-beta primer mix were used. TCRdb fed the 5' RACE reads into MiXCR, producing one record per CDR3 protein. The sample lists 1.5 million to 2 million distinct CDR3 sequences; 25% to 30% were seen once. This sample is drawn from a study of blood T cells in healthy people across ages. Study-wide points: Aged donors had fewer naive CD4+ cells and lower diversity than long-lived donors. Underestimates were what the diversity estimates from one million T cells were considered to be.

The sequenced sample was blood. This receptor was identified in a woman younger than 45 in good health.

CDR3 residues: CSVVLSGRAGTQYF. CDR3 in DNA: TGCAGCGTTGTTTTGAGCGGGAGGGCGGGAACGCAGTATTTT. This sequence joins TRBV29-1 and TRBJ2-3; 10 positions agree with TRBD2. The V and J ends lost 4 bases and 9 bases, in that order; junction bases with no gene match: 10. CDR3 length equals 14 residues. The germline V gene encodes CDR1 SQVTM and CDR2 ANQGSEA.